Shown below are 14 T cell receptor beta chains from a single sample sequenced in a study of T cells in Graves' hyperthyroidism and ophthalmopathy. Amplification yielded TCR beta CDR3 regions, with RNA transcripts as the source. The HTBI primer set was used in a first-round RT-PCR of the TCR CDR3. From the multiplex PCR reads, TCRdb called clonotypes with MiXCR, one entry per CDR3 protein. The data show 250,000 to 300,000 distinct CDR3 sequences, more than 12% seen once. Input material: blood. The receptors shown here come from a woman aged 40 to 50 with Graves' hyperthyroidism that later progressed to Graves' ophthalmopathy.

In its sample, this clonotype was seen many times. The chain links TRBV5-6 to TRBJ2-2, with a weak D call TRBD1 (5 bases). Trimming pared 2 bases from V and 6 bases from J, leaving 11 bases between. Germline V CDR1 and CDR2: SGHDT, YYEEEE. The CDR3 loop spans 14 amino acids. The CDR3 DNA follows: TGTGCCAGCAGCTTTCAGGGTAAACCCGGGGAGCTGTTTTTT. Protein: CASSFQGKPGELFF.

In this sample, this clonotype turned up many times. The V call is TRBV20-1, the J call TRBJ2-5; a possible D gene is TRBD2 (5 bases). The V end was cut by 0 bases, the J end by 5 bases, with 13 bases between. CDR3 length: 14 residues. The germline gives CDR1 DFQATT, CDR2 SNEGSKA (reference sequence). This CDR3 is CSARDPVTGETQYF. For the CDR3, the DNA is TGCAGTGCTAGAGATCCTGTGACGGGGGAGACCCAGTACTTC.

This clonotype was recorded many times. The chain couples TRBV11-2 to TRBJ2-7; D might be TRBD2 (6 bases). The ends were cut back, 2 bases at V and 4 bases at J, with 12 bases in the middle. The CDR3 covers 14 residues. The germline V gene has CDR1 SGHAT and CDR2 FQNNGV. The CDR3 here is CASSLPPLAYEQYF. The DNA for the CDR3 is TGTGCCAGCAGCTTACCCCCACTAGCTTACGAGCAGTACTTC.

This clonotype was recorded at least ten times. The V call is TRBV13, the J call TRBJ2-3, with 10 bases identical to TRBD2. The CDR3 consists of 16 residues. V lost 0 bases, J lost 3 bases, and 3 bases stayed unmatched. Germline V lookup: CDR1 PRHDT, CDR2 FYEKMQ (reference sequence). This chain's CDR3 is CASSLGSSGRTDTQYF. CDR3 in DNA: TGTGCCAGCAGCTTAGGCTCTAGCGGGAGAACAGATACGCAGTATTTT.

This clonotype came up a few times. The rearrangement uses TRBV20-1 and TRBJ2-1; possibly TRBD2 for D (6 bases). CDR3 size: 14 residues. Germline assignment: CDR1 DFQATT and CDR2 SNEGSKA (reference sequence). V shed 6 bases and J shed 0 bases, with 12 bases lying between them. CDR3 amino acids: CSAIAGTSYNEQFF. As DNA, the CDR3 is TGCAGTGCCATCGCGGGAACCTCCTACAATGAGCAGTTCTTC.

About this clonotype: This could be a read error, since a much larger clone is one nucleotide away. The chain links TRBV28 to TRBJ1-4, with TRBD1 as a possible D gene (6 bases). The ends were cut back, 8 bases at V and 8 bases at J, with 21 bases in the middle. The germline V gene has CDR1 MDHEN and CDR2 SYDVKM. This CDR3 region has 15 residues. CDR3: CASGSATGLLEKLFF. For the CDR3, the DNA is TGTGCCAGCGGTTCAGCCACAGGGTTGTTGGAAAAACTGTTTTTT.

With regard to this clonotype: This may arise from a read error, as a much more abundant clone is one base away. The chain uses TRBV12-3 or TRBV12-4 and TRBJ2-7, with 8 bases that match TRBD2. The CDR3 contains 15 residues. Here the CDR3 reads CASSLVSGEIYVQYF. The CDR3 coding sequence is TGTGCCAGCAGTTTGGTTAGCGGGGAGATCTACGTGCAGTACTTC.

This clonotype was seen many times. The chain combines TRBV6-2 or TRBV6-3 with TRBJ2-7; D perhaps matches TRBD2 (6 bases). Germline CDR1 and CDR2: MNHEY and SVGEGT. The CDR3 consists of 12 residues. The V end lost 3 bases, the J end lost 5 bases, and 8 bases lay between the germline ends. The CDR3 nucleotides read TGTGCCAGCAGTTATACGGGAGACGAGCAGTACTTC. Protein sequence: CASSYTGDEQYF.

This clonotype was found many times. The chain recombines TRBV6-1 with TRBJ2-1; 9 nucleotides line up with TRBD2. Germline V gives CDR1 MNHNS, CDR2 SASEGT. Trimming cost V 2 bases and J 6 bases; bases outside gene matches: 5. The CDR3 consists of 15 residues. CDR3 protein: CASSEIGGRANEQFF. The CDR3 DNA reads as TGTGCCAGCAGTGAAATAGGCGGGAGGGCCAATGAGCAGTTCTTC.

The genes are TRBV4-1 and TRBJ2-1; TRBD1 might be the D (6 bases). Germline-derived CDR1 and CDR2 are MGHRA and YSYEKL. V was trimmed by 4 bases and J by 0 bases, leaving 16 bases between them. This CDR3 spans 17 amino acids. The CDR3 DNA reads as TGCGCCAGCAGCCTTCTACCCCCAGGGGCCTCCTACAATGAGCAGTTCTTC. Translating gives CASSLLPPGASYNEQFF.

This clonotype has ten or more counts. V gene TRBV18 combines with J gene TRBJ1-4, with D hard to call. Germline assignment: CDR1 KGHSH and CDR2 LQKENI. The CDR3 totals 17 residues. V lost 0 bases and J 11 bases, leaving 22 bases between the germline ends. CDR3 bases: TGTGCCAGCTCACCACCCGCAAACGGACTGACAATTATGAAACTGTTTTTT. Amino acid sequence: CASSPPANGLTIMKLFF.

This clonotype has at least ten counts. The chain links TRBV11-3 to TRBJ2-3; D unclear. From germline, CDR1 is SGHNT and CDR2 YENEEA. The CDR3 is 14 amino acids. Trimming took 0 bases from V and 2 from J, leaving 6 bases between them. The CDR3 DNA sequence: TGTGCCAGCAGCTTAGATCTAGACACAGATACGCAGTATTTT. It codes for CASSLDLDTDTQYF.

There are many counts of this clonotype. V and J are TRBV7-8 and TRBJ2-5, with TRBD2 matching 11 bases. Looked up from germline, CDR1 is SGHVS and CDR2 is FQNEAQ. This CDR3 comprises 16 residues. The V and J ends lost 2 bases and 1 base, in that order; junction bases with no gene match: 3. The CDR3 sequence is CASSLWGLAVQETQYF. The CDR3 DNA follows: TGTGCCAGCAGCTTATGGGGACTAGCGGTCCAAGAGACCCAGTACTTC.

In its sample, this clonotype was seen many times. The rearrangement joins TRBV20-1 to TRBJ1-1; no definite D call. V was cut by 4 bases and J by 2 bases, with 11 bases left in between. Germline assignment: CDR1 DFQATT and CDR2 SNEGSKA (reference sequence). The CDR3 runs 13 residues. The CDR3 spells CSATSVANTEAFF. CDR3 nucleotides: TGCAGTGCTACGTCAGTCGCAAACACTGAAGCTTTCTTT.